A single sample gave rise to the 13 T cell receptor beta chains below, sequenced in a study of Graves' ophthalmopathy and Graves' hyperthyroidism. TCR beta CDR3 regions were amplified from RNA transcripts. Second-round multiplex PCR came after first-round RT-PCR with HTBI primers. Each CDR3 protein is one row after TCRdb ran MiXCR on the multiplex PCR reads. The table lists roughly 1.1 million distinct CDR3 sequences, about two fifths of them singletons, with around 10% in the top ten. Sequenced sample: peripheral blood or thyroid tissue (not recorded which). The source is an adult man with Graves' hyperthyroidism.

The chain joins TRBV12-3 or TRBV12-4 to TRBJ2-2; a weak D match, TRBD2 (5 bases). V lost 8 bases and J 4 bases, leaving 17 bases between the germline ends. The CDR3 is 15 amino acids. CDR3 in DNA: TGTGCCAGCGGGCGAGGGTTCAAGGGCACCGGGGAGCTGTTTTTT. Protein sequence: CASGRGFKGTGELFF.

Details on this clonotype: A clone one base away is much larger, so this may be a read error. This rearrangement joins TRBV7-8 to TRBJ1-5; a weak D match, TRBD1 (5 bases). CDR1 is SGHVS and CDR2 is FQNEAQ in the germline V gene. The CDR3 is made up of 16 amino acids. Trimming took 1 base from V and 2 from J, leaving 12 bases between them. The CDR3 DNA is TGTGCCAGCAGCTTAGTTGTAGGGGATGGCAATCAGCCCCAGCATTTT. This encodes CASSLVVGDGNQPQHF.

Points on this clonotype: One junction end does not reproduce the germline sequence, and a read error may be involved. This sequence joins TRBV7-2 and TRBJ2-7; D may be TRBD1 or TRBD2 (5 bases each). Germline assignment: CDR1 SGHTA and CDR2 FQGNSA. The CDR3 sequence is 14 residues long. The CDR3 reads CASGLGATGDEQYF. The CDR3, as DNA: TGCGCCAGCGGCTTAGGGGCTACGGGCGACGAGCAGTACTTC.

In its sample, this clonotype was seen many times. CDR3 protein: CASSPGTRAETQYF. The CDR3 nucleotides are TGTGCCAGTAGCCCAGGGACTAGGGCGGAGACCCAGTACTTC. The rearrangement joins TRBV19 to TRBJ2-5; 8 positions match TRBD2. Germline assignment: CDR1 LNHDA and CDR2 SQIVND (reference sequence). The V gene end was trimmed by 6 bases and the J gene end by 5 bases; junction bases not matched to a gene: 8. CDR3 length equals 14 residues.

The table lists this clonotype with a few counts. The chain links TRBV7-2 to TRBJ1-4; 9 bases agree with TRBD1. The CDR3 runs 17 residues. V shed 3 bases, J shed 2 bases, and the junction held 7 bases outside the gene matches. The V gene's germline CDR1 is SGHTA and CDR2 FQGNSA. The CDR3, as DNA: TGTGCCAGCAGCTTTACAGGGGGCAGCGCGACTAATGAAAAACTGTTTTTT. It codes for CASSFTGGSATNEKLFF.

This clonotype was recorded at least ten times. The chain employs TRBV25-1 and TRBJ2-7; D is unresolved. V lost 3 bases to trimming and J lost 1 base, with 7 bases between them. The CDR3 totals 13 residues. Looked up from germline, CDR1 is MGHDK and CDR2 is SYGVNS. This CDR3 is CASSDSGSYEQYF. CDR3 DNA: TGTGCCAGCAGTGATTCGGGTTCCTACGAGCAGTACTTC.

This clonotype was detected many times. This rearrangement joins TRBV2 to TRBJ1-1; D possibly corresponds to TRBD1 (5 bases). This CDR3 contains 11 residues. V lost 3 bases and J 11 bases, leaving 10 bases between the germline ends. Per germline, CDR1 SNHLY and CDR2 FYNNEI. CDR3 residues: CASSDWGLAFF. The CDR3 coding sequence is TGTGCCAGCAGTGATTGGGGGTTGGCTTTCTTT.

This clonotype has just a few counts. V gene TRBV7-2 combines with J gene TRBJ1-2, with a tentative D call TRBD1 (6 bases). V gave up 10 bases and J gave up 6 bases, with 33 bases separating them. Germline CDR1 and CDR2: SGHTA and FQGNSA. CDR3 length: 18 amino acids. CDR3 in amino acids: CAIPRGGQRRGGVHGYTF. The CDR3 nucleotides are TGTGCCATCCCTCGGGGGGGCCAGCGCAGGGGAGGAGTACATGGCTACACCTTC.

There are many counts of this clonotype. This chain links TRBV6-5 with TRBJ1-5; D is unresolved. CDR3 length equals 14 residues. V lost 6 bases, J lost 5 bases, and 14 bases lay in between. CDR1 and CDR2 (germline): MNHEY, SVGAGI. The CDR3 is CASRAVGDYQPQHF. The CDR3 DNA reads as TGTGCCAGCAGGGCTGTCGGAGATTATCAGCCCCAGCATTTT.

This clonotype was seen at least ten times. CDR3 DNA: TGTGCCAGCAGCCCTGACAGTTGGGAAAAACTGTTTTTT. Translated, it gives CASSPDSWEKLFF. V is TRBV12-3 or TRBV12-4 and J is TRBJ1-4, with D perhaps matching TRBD1 (5 bases). The CDR3 sequence is 13 residues long. V lost 6 bases to trimming and J lost 8 bases, with 13 bases between them.

The V call is TRBV28, the J call TRBJ2-7; 8 bases map to TRBD2. CDR1 and CDR2 from the germline V gene are MDHEN and SYDVKM. This CDR3 spans 15 amino acids. V lost 0 bases and J lost 3; bases outside the gene matches: 4. The CDR3 DNA reads TGTGCCAGCAGTTTATGGGCGGGAGGTAACTACGAGCAGTACTTC. Translated: CASSLWAGGNYEQYF. Together with reference TRBV28 and TRBJ2-7, the CDR3 gives the full variable domain: DVKVTQSSRYLVKRTGEKVFLECVQDMDHENMFWYRQDPGLGLRLIYFSYDVKMKEKGDIPEGYSVSREKKERFSLILESASTNQTSMYLCASSLWAGGNYEQYFGPGTRLTVT.

This clonotype appeared many times. CDR3 nucleotide sequence: TGTGCCAGCAGTTACGATTTGGCGCTCCAAGAGACCCAGTACTTC. Its translation: CASSYDLALQETQYF. The chain is built from TRBV6-5 and TRBJ2-5, with D unresolved. V was pared by 2 bases and J by 1 base, with 11 bases between. CDR1 and CDR2 (germline): MNHEY, SVGAGI. CDR3 length: 15 residues.

This clonotype was recorded at least ten times. The chain employs TRBV19 and TRBJ1-5, with D hard to call. CDR1 is LNHDA, CDR2 SQIVND, per germline (reference sequence). The V end lost 0 bases, the J end lost 6 bases, and 6 bases lay between the germline ends. The CDR3 has 13 residues. The CDR3 here is CASSIDLSQPQHF. The CDR3, as DNA: TGTGCCAGTAGTATAGATCTGTCTCAGCCCCAGCATTTT. Supplemented by reference TRBV19 and TRBJ1-5, the full variable domain reads DGGITQSPKYLFRKEGQNVTLSCEQNLNHDAMYWYRQDPGQGLRLIYYSQIVNDFQKGDIAEGYSVSREKKESFPLTVTSAQKNPTAFYLCASSIDLSQPQHFGDGTRLSIL.